Following are 23 T cell receptor beta chains from one sample sequenced in a study of beta chain features in type 1 diabetes (dated by TCRdb to the late 2010s). Libraries were constructed by the immunoSEQ multiplex PCR assay. The entire amount of isolated RNA was reverse transcribed using the High Capacity cDNA Reverse Transcription Kit, so the sequenced TCRB transcripts were expressed ones. This is the immuneACCESS table as TCRdb keeps it, with only in-frame sequences that have V and J called. A part of the clones is gone; compared with another copy, unresolved V genes explain less than half, and the rest is unexplained. The table for this sample lists 400,000 to 500,000 clones; roughly 14% of them were counted only once. In total, the top ten clones hold under 0.04% of the sample. Sequencing was performed on naive CD4+ T cells from blood. Explained via the paper, the cell subset or site label denotes: true naive CD4+ T cells. All receptors come from a man younger than 40 in good health.

V is TRBV20-1 and J is TRBJ2-3, with D possibly being TRBD1 (5 bases). CDR1 and CDR2 (germline): DFQATT, SNEGSKA (reference sequence). This CDR3 is built from 11 residues. With 6 bases removed from V and 7 bases from J, the gap between germline ends came to 11 bases. The CDR3 nucleotides are TGCAGTGCATCAAAGGGGAATACGCAGTATTTT. Translated: CSASKGNTQYF.

The genes are TRBV29-1 and TRBJ1-4; TRBD1 matches 7 bases. The J segment lost 1 base and the V segment lost 4 bases, leaving 0 bases of the junction unmatched. Germline CDR1 reads SQVTM; CDR2 reads ANQGSEA. The CDR3 runs to 13 residues. In DNA form, the CDR3 reads TGCAGCGTTGGGGACAGAACTAATGAAAAACTGTTTTTT. Its protein is CSVGDRTNEKLFF.

The sample holds a few counts of this clone. This chain joins TRBV7-2 and TRBJ2-1; D is unresolved. Germline values: CDR1 SGHTA, CDR2 FQGNSA. Trimming cost V 2 bases and J 2 bases, with 13 bases left between them. The CDR3 covers 16 residues. The CDR3 is CASSLWRAMTYNEQFF. In DNA, the CDR3 is TGTGCCAGCAGCTTATGGCGAGCTATGACCTACAATGAGCAGTTCTTC. The entire variable domain, with the rest obtained from reference TRBV7-2 and TRBJ2-1, is as follows: GAGVSQSPSNKVTEKGKDVELRCDPISGHTALYWYRQSLGQGLEFLIYFQGNSAPDKSGLPSDRFSAERTGGSVSTLTIQRTQQEDSAVYLCASSLWRAMTYNEQFFGPGTRLTVL.

This clone was counted a few times. The V call is TRBV9, the J call TRBJ2-6; TRBD2 matches at 8 bases. The CDR3 consists of 14 residues. In germline, CDR1 is SGDLS, CDR2 YYNGEE. The J segment lost 2 bases and the V segment lost 7 bases, leaving 2 bases of the junction unmatched. The CDR3 region is CASSGGAGANVLTF. CDR3 nucleotide sequence: TGTGCCAGCTCCGGGGGGGCTGGGGCCAACGTCCTGACTTTC.

This clone was seen a handful of times. The chain has TRBV18 and TRBJ2-7; D is perhaps TRBD1 (5 bases). Germline-derived CDR1 and CDR2 are KGHSH and LQKENI. This CDR3 has 12 amino acids. V lost 0 bases and J lost 9, with 9 bases in between. The CDR3 loop reads CASSPPRDRQYV. As DNA, the CDR3 is TGTGCCAGCTCACCACCGCGAGACAGGCAGTACGTC.

This clone was detected a few times. This chain joins TRBV7-9 and TRBJ1-5; TRBD1 aligns across 7 bases. J lost 1 base, V lost 5 bases, and 5 bases had no gene match. The V gene's germline CDR1 is SEHNR and CDR2 FQNEAQ (reference sequence). CDR3 length equals 15 residues. The CDR3 reads CASSHQGDSNQPQHF. CDR3 in DNA: TGTGCCAGCAGCCATCAGGGGGACAGCAATCAGCCCCAGCATTTT.

The chain carries TRBV4-3 and TRBJ2-3; 7 bases line up with TRBD1. The CDR3 consists of 17 residues. The V and J ends lost 0 bases and 0 bases, in that order; junction bases with no gene match: 6. From germline, CDR1 is LGHNA and CDR2 YSLEER. The CDR3 loop reads CASSQDRGLLSTDTQYF. DNA of the CDR3: TGCGCCAGCAGCCAAGACAGGGGGTTACTTAGCACAGATACGCAGTATTTT.

The gene calls are TRBV25-1 and TRBJ2-1; tentatively, D is TRBD2 (5 bases). V lost 1 base and J 2 bases, leaving 9 bases between the germline ends. Germline-derived CDR1 and CDR2 are MGHDK and SYGVNS. CDR3 size: 15 residues. The CDR3 coding sequence is TGTGCCAGCAGTGAATGGACTGGACCCTACAATGAGCAGTTCTTC. Protein product: CASSEWTGPYNEQFF. Full variable domain (missing parts from reference TRBV25-1 and TRBJ2-1): EADIYQTPRYLVIGTGKKITLECSQTMGHDKMYWYQQDPGMELHLIHYSYGVNSTEKGDLSSESTVSRIRTEHFPLTLESARPSHTSQYLCASSEWTGPYNEQFFGPGTRLTVL.

V gene TRBV19 combines with J gene TRBJ1-5; a possible D gene is TRBD1 (6 bases). The germline V gene encodes CDR1 LNHDA and CDR2 SQIVND (reference sequence). The CDR3 is 17 residues long. The V gene lost 5 bases and the J gene lost 0 bases, with 17 bases spanning the gap. The CDR3 spells CASSASPGTPSNQPQHF. CDR3 sequence (DNA): TGTGCCAGTAGTGCCAGCCCTGGGACACCTAGCAATCAGCCCCAGCATTTT.

This clone has more than one count but fewer than ten. This chain connects TRBV2 to TRBJ2-3; maybe TRBD2 (6 bases). The germline V gene encodes CDR1 SNHLY and CDR2 FYNNEI. The CDR3 runs to 17 residues. Trimming removed 7 bases from V and 8 bases from J, with 28 bases in between. CDR3 amino acids: CASIRGIRELGEATQYF. In DNA form, the CDR3 reads TGTGCCAGCATACGGGGGATTCGGGAGTTGGGAGAGGCTACGCAGTATTTT.

This clone was observed a few times. The V call is TRBV6-5, the J call TRBJ2-1; no firm D call. The CDR3 has 12 residues. V lost 6 bases and J 10 bases, leaving 13 bases between the germline ends. CDR1 is MNHEY and CDR2 is SVGAGI in the germline V gene. CDR3: CASSNTGREQFF. The CDR3 region has the DNA TGTGCCAGCAGCAATACCGGACGGGAGCAGTTCTTC.

This clone was seen more than once but under ten times. The rearrangement joins TRBV29-1 to TRBJ1-1; D might be TRBD1 (6 bases). This CDR3 has 14 residues. Trimming stripped 6 bases from V and 1 base from J, with 15 bases between. Germline loops: CDR1 SQVTM, CDR2 ANQGSEA. CDR3 residues: CSVGKQGRNTEAFF. Here the CDR3 DNA reads TGCAGCGTGGGAAAACAGGGAAGGAACACTGAAGCTTTCTTT.

V gene TRBV4-3 combines with J gene TRBJ2-7, with 8 bases that match TRBD2. Per the germline V gene, CDR1 is LGHNA and CDR2 is YSLEER. The CDR3 runs 15 residues. V lost 4 bases, J lost 2 bases, and 7 bases stayed unmatched. The CDR3 here is CASSLERGTTYEQYF. The CDR3, as DNA: TGCGCCAGCAGCCTCGAGCGGGGGACCACCTACGAGCAGTACTTC.

The chain recombines TRBV10-3 with TRBJ2-7; 10 nucleotides agree with TRBD1. Germline V gene data show CDR1 as ENHRY and CDR2 as SYGVKD. There are 13 residues in the CDR3. The V segment lost 5 bases and the J segment 6 bases; nucleotides outside the gene matches: 4. The CDR3 DNA sequence: TGTGCCATCAGTCCGGACAGGGGGGGCGAGCAGTACTTC. Translated: CAISPDRGGEQYF.

The chain is built from TRBV25-1 and TRBJ2-5; maybe TRBD1 (5 bases). The CDR3 consists of 14 residues. Trimming removed 4 bases from V and 3 bases from J, with 12 bases in between. The germline CDR1 and CDR2 sequences are MGHDK and SYGVNS. CDR3 protein: CASSARVGEETQYF. CDR3 bases: TGTGCCAGCAGTGCCAGGGTGGGTGAAGAGACCCAGTACTTC.

This chain joins TRBV9 and TRBJ1-2; 8 nucleotides agree with TRBD1. V was pared by 0 bases and J by 12 bases, with 10 bases of the junction left unmatched. This CDR3 is 14 amino acids long. The germline V gene has CDR1 SGDLS and CDR2 YYNGEE. CDR3 bases: TGTGCCAGCAGCGTAGGGGACAGGATATTCCCGGACACCTTC. Its translation is CASSVGDRIFPDTF.

This clone was found a few times. The rearrangement joins TRBV5-4 to TRBJ2-1; 13 bases align to TRBD2. CDR1 and CDR2 from the germline V gene are SGHNT and YYREEE (reference sequence). Trimming removed 6 bases from V and 8 bases from J; junction bases left unmatched: 17. This CDR3 contains 18 residues. CDR3 sequence reads: CASTSGLAGVRKGDEQFF. The CDR3 DNA sequence: TGTGCCAGCACCTCAGGACTAGCGGGAGTACGAAAAGGGGATGAGCAGTTCTTC.

This clone turned up a few times. The chain carries TRBV19 and TRBJ2-1, with TRBD1 identical over 8 bases. In germline, CDR1 is LNHDA, CDR2 SQIVND (reference sequence). This CDR3 comprises 14 residues. V trimming: 10 bases; J trimming: 5 bases; junction bases outside the gene matches: 10. The CDR3 is CAILDRGRDNEQFF. For the CDR3, the DNA is TGTGCCATCCTCGACAGGGGTCGGGACAATGAGCAGTTCTTC.

The chain is built from TRBV4-1 and TRBJ1-1, with no clear D. V was pared by 1 base and J by 3 bases, with 18 bases between. The CDR3 has 17 residues. The germline CDR1 and CDR2 sequences are MGHRA and YSYEKL. CDR3: CASSQARSGRKDTEAFF. The DNA for the CDR3 is TGCGCCAGCAGCCAAGCCCGGAGCGGGAGAAAGGACACTGAAGCTTTCTTT.

There are a few counts of this clone. The rearrangement links TRBV11-2 to TRBJ2-7; D is ambiguous. CDR3 length: 15 residues. Germline V gene data show CDR1 as SGHAT and CDR2 as FQNNGV. Between the trimmed V and J ends, which lost 5 bases and 6 bases, there was a span of 20 bases. The CDR3 sequence is CASSADSFPESEQYV. The CDR3 coding sequence is TGTGCCAGCAGCGCAGACTCTTTTCCCGAATCCGAGCAGTACGTC.

V is TRBV9 and J is TRBJ2-7; D is ambiguous. The germline V gene has CDR1 SGDLS and CDR2 YYNGEE. The CDR3 extends over 15 amino acids. Trimming left V 3 bases short and J 2 bases short, with 15 bases between. The CDR3 sequence: CASSDVPKITYEQYV. CDR3 coding DNA: TGTGCCAGCAGCGATGTCCCCAAAATCACCTACGAGCAGTACGTC.

This clone was detected only a few times. CDR3 sequence reads: CAITTLAGAGTDTQYF. The DNA of the CDR3 is TGTGCCATCACTACCTTAGCGGGAGCGGGCACAGATACGCAGTATTTT. V and J are TRBV10-3 and TRBJ2-3; 9 nucleotides align to TRBD2. V trimming: 7 bases; J trimming: 1 base; junction bases outside the gene matches: 9. The length of the CDR3 is 16 residues. Germline CDR1 and CDR2: ENHRY and SYGVKD.

This chain joins TRBV2 and TRBJ2-7; D may be TRBD1 (5 bases). CDR1 and CDR2 from the germline V gene are SNHLY and FYNNEI. Trimming took 8 bases from V and 3 from J, leaving 11 bases between them. This CDR3 contains 12 residues. Here the CDR3 reads CASGYTGYEQYV. The CDR3 bases are TGTGCCAGCGGTTATACAGGCTACGAGCAGTACGTC.